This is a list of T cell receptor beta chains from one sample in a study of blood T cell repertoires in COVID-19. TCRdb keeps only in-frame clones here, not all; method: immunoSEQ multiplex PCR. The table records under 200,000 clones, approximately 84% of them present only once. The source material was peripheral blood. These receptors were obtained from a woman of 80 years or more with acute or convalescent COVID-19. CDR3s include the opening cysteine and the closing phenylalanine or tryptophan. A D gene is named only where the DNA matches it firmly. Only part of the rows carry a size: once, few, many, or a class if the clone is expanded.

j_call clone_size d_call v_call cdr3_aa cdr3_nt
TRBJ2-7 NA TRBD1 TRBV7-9 CASIKTGGETAYEQYF TGTGCCAGCATCAAGACAGGGGGCGAAACTGCCTACGAGCAGTACTTC
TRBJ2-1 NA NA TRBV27 CASSLYRENNEQFF TGTGCCAGCAGTTTATATCGAGAAAACAATGAGCAGTTCTTC
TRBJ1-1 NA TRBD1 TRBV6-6 CASILSPGQGDTEAFF TGTGCCAGCATCCTGTCACCGGGACAGGGGGACACTGAAGCTTTCTTT
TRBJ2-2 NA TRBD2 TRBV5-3 CARSLKRGWNTGELFF TGTGCCAGAAGCTTGAAGCGGGGATGGAACACCGGGGAGCTGTTTTTT
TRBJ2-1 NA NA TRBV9 CASSARGSVNEQFF TGTGCCAGCAGCGCTAGGGGTTCGGTCAATGAGCAGTTCTTC
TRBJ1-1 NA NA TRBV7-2 CASSLWAGGTEAFF TGTGCCAGCAGCTTGTGGGCGGGAGGCACTGAAGCTTTCTTT
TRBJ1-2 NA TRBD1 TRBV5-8 CASSLTVGTGEYGYTF TGTGCCAGCAGCCTGACGGTCGGGACAGGGGAGTATGGCTACACCTTC
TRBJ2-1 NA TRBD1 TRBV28 CASRTGVKYNEQFF TGTGCCAGCAGGACAGGGGTAAAGTACAATGAGCAGTTCTTC
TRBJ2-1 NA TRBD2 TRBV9 CASSIRTSGTEQFF TGTGCCAGCAGCATTCGGACTAGCGGGACTGAGCAGTTCTTC
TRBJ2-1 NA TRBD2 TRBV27 CASSHYRASGWGTGYNEQFF TGTGCCAGCAGCCATTATAGGGCTAGCGGGTGGGGGACTGGTTATAATGAGCAGTTCTTC
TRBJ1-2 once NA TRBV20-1 CSARLGDGYTF TGCAGTGCTAGATTAGGGGATGGCTACACCTTC
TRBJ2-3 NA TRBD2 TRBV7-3 CARLAGVWGTDTQYF TGTGCCAGACTAGCGGGAGTTTGGGGCACAGATACGCAGTATTTT
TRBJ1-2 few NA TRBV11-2 CASSLGSGGANYGYTF TGTGCCAGCAGCTTAGGGTCGGGGGGAGCTAACTATGGCTACACCTTC
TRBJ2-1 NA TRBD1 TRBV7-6 CASSLQGAQVNEQFF TGTGCCAGCAGCTTACAGGGGGCGCAGGTCAATGAGCAGTTCTTC
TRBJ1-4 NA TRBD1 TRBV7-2 CASSLVGQGGNEKLFF TGTGCCAGCAGCTTAGTGGGACAGGGTGGTAATGAAAAACTGTTTTTT
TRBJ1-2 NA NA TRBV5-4 CASSFGEFSNLYGYTF TGTGCCAGCAGCTTTGGAGAATTTAGTAATCTCTATGGCTACACCTTC
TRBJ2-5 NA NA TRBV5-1 CASSFERQETQYF TGCGCCAGCAGCTTTGAGCGGCAAGAGACCCAGTACTTC
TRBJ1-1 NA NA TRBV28 CASTSYARGTEAFF TGTGCCAGCACCTCTTATGCTCGGGGCACTGAAGCTTTCTTT
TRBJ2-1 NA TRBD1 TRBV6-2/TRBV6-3 CASSYTRGFEQFF TGTGCCAGCAGTTATACCAGGGGGTTTGAGCAGTTCTTC
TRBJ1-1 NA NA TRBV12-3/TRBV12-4 CASSQTEAFF TGTGCCAGCAGTCAAACTGAAGCTTTCTTT
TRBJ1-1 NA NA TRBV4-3 CASSQLGGGTEAFF TGCGCCAGCAGCCAATTAGGAGGCGGAACTGAAGCTTTCTTT